This T cell receptor (beta chain) is from a study of long-term antiretroviral therapy in people with HIV. Whole-study findings and limits: Regardless of time point, clones expanded before ART dominated the repertoire.

Treatment of all HIV participants took place in the United States. This clone has a handful of counts. Its antigen remains unidentified. Assay version v3.0 of immunoSEQ was used, and it was run at survey level. Generated by immunoSEQ multiplex PCR, the TCRdb table keeps only in-frame clones and is missing some. The sample yields roughly 16,000 clones, about four fifths seen once. The CDR3 contains 17 residues. Germline-derived CDR1 and CDR2 are SGHTA and FQGTGA. V lost 5 bases and J lost 0, with 18 bases in between. This sequence originates from a man between 25 and 39 years old with HIV. The chain combines TRBV7-3 with TRBJ2-3, with D tentatively TRBD2 (6 bases). Sequenced here: unsorted PBMCs, sampled at the start of antiretroviral therapy. DNA of the CDR3: TGTGCCAGCAGCCCAGGCGCCGCGGGGACTAGCACAGATACGCAGTATTTT. Protein: CASSPGAAGTSTDTQYF.